Listed below are T cell receptor beta chains from one sample, sequenced in a study of blood T cell repertoires in COVID-19. Assay used: immunoSEQ multiplex PCR; TCRdb lists only in-frame clones, some missing. The sample records fewer than 300,000 clones, more than 85% being singletons. Sequenced sample: peripheral blood. These receptors all stem from a woman aged 25 to 39 with COVID-19, enrolled during active disease. CDR3s include the opening cysteine and the closing phenylalanine or tryptophan. A D gene is named only where the DNA matches it firmly. Not every row has a clone size; where given, it reads once, few, many or a size class.

CDR3 protein: CASSQAGLAGNNEQFF; CDR3 DNA: TGCGCCAGCAGCCAGGCAGGACTAGCGGGAAACAATGAGCAGTTCTTC; D gene: TRBD2; clone size: .; V gene: TRBV4-1; J gene: TRBJ2-1
CDR3 protein: CASSLTYNSYNEQFF; CDR3 DNA: TGTGCCAGCAGTCTTACTTATAACTCCTACAATGAGCAGTTCTTC; D gene: .; clone size: .; V gene: TRBV3-1/TRBV3-2; J gene: TRBJ2-1
CDR3 protein: CAWRPAGGYYEQYF; CDR3 DNA: TGTGCCTGGAGGCCGGCGGGGGGGTACTACGAGCAGTACTTC; D gene: TRBD2; clone size: .; V gene: TRBV30; J gene: TRBJ2-7
CDR3 protein: CASMDRATYEQYF; CDR3 DNA: TGTGCCAGTATGGACAGGGCAACCTACGAGCAGTACTTC; D gene: TRBD1; clone size: .; V gene: TRBV19; J gene: TRBJ2-7
CDR3 protein: CASSLTGRKAYGYTF; CDR3 DNA: TGTGCCAGCAGTCTAACAGGGAGAAAAGCCTATGGCTACACCTTC; D gene: .; clone size: .; V gene: TRBV28; J gene: TRBJ1-2
CDR3 protein: CASSKGVSVAEAFF; CDR3 DNA: TGTGCCAGTAGTAAGGGAGTTAGTGTCGCTGAAGCTTTCTTT; D gene: .; clone size: .; V gene: TRBV19; J gene: TRBJ1-1
CDR3 protein: CASSQDDRLYGYTF; CDR3 DNA: TGTGCCAGCAGCCAAGATGACAGGCTCTATGGCTACACCTTC; D gene: .; clone size: .; V gene: TRBV3-1/TRBV3-2; J gene: TRBJ1-2
CDR3 protein: CAISEYEAGPSPSYTF; CDR3 DNA: TGTGCCATCAGTGAGTACGAGGCAGGGCCCTCGCCTAGCTACACCTTC; D gene: .; clone size: .; V gene: TRBV10-3; J gene: TRBJ1-2
CDR3 protein: CASSGRTGGGRNYGYTF; CDR3 DNA: TGTGCCAGCAGCGGAAGAACAGGGGGCGGACGAAACTATGGCTACACCTTC; D gene: TRBD1; clone size: once; V gene: TRBV9; J gene: TRBJ1-2
CDR3 protein: CAWLQGNYNEQFF; CDR3 DNA: TGTGCCTGGCTACAGGGTAACTACAATGAGCAGTTCTTC; D gene: .; clone size: .; V gene: TRBV30; J gene: TRBJ2-1
CDR3 protein: CASSLDLGTTDSYEQYF; CDR3 DNA: TGTGCCAGCAGCTTGGACTTAGGGACTACCGACTCCTACGAGCAGTACTTC; D gene: TRBD2; clone size: once; V gene: TRBV5-8; J gene: TRBJ2-7